Listed here are 9 T cell receptor beta chains from one sample, sequenced in a study of PD-1 blockade in mismatch repair-deficient tumors. Method: immunoSEQ multiplex PCR; TCRdb's copy keeps in-frame clones and lacks some. The profile shows roughly 37,000 clones, 75% to 90% of them singletons. The sample in question was PBMCs, obtained around 38 weeks after starting pembrolizumab. These receptors were obtained from an adult with mismatch repair-deficient cancer.

J is TRBJ2-1 and V is TRBV25-1; D possibly corresponds to TRBD1 (5 bases). CDR1 is MGHDK, CDR2 SYGVNS, per germline. Deletions cut 5 bases from V and 2 bases from J, with 10 bases between. The CDR3 has 14 amino acids. The CDR3 coding sequence is TGTGCCAGCAGTCCCAGGGCTACCTACAATGAGCAGTTCTTC. Its translation: CASSPRATYNEQFF.

V gene TRBV19 combines with J gene TRBJ1-2, with 7 bases that match TRBD1. Germline CDR1 reads LNHDA; CDR2 reads SQIVND (reference sequence). CDR3 size: 15 residues. J lost 4 bases, V lost 7 bases, and 12 bases had no gene match. CDR3 in amino acids: CASKLGATGIYGYTF. CDR3 sequence (DNA): TGTGCCAGTAAATTAGGGGCGACAGGGATCTATGGCTACACCTTC.

The chain joins TRBV5-4 to TRBJ2-3; D gene ambiguous. CDR3 length equals 14 residues. Looked up from germline, CDR1 is SGHNT and CDR2 is YYREEE (reference sequence). Trimming removed 2 bases at V and 2 bases at J, with 9 bases between. This CDR3 is CASSLQKTTDTQYF. The CDR3 bases are TGTGCCAGCAGCTTACAGAAAACCACAGATACGCAGTATTTT.

This clone was seen once. V is TRBV30 and J is TRBJ2-3, with 7 bases matching TRBD2. The CDR3 is 13 amino acids. Unmatched junction bases numbered 7, after V lost 4 bases and J lost 6 bases. From germline, CDR1 is GTSNPN and CDR2 SVGIG (reference sequence). The CDR3 here is CAWIRAGRDTQYF. CDR3 sequence (DNA): TGTGCCTGGATTCGAGCGGGAAGGGATACGCAGTATTTT.

This chain joins TRBV2 and TRBJ1-1; D possibly corresponds to TRBD1 (5 bases). Trimming removed 4 bases from V and 5 bases from J, with 14 bases in between. The V gene's germline CDR1 is SNHLY and CDR2 FYNNEI. The CDR3 is made up of 14 amino acids. The CDR3 loop reads CASSGRGSKTEAFF. CDR3 DNA sequence: TGTGCCAGCAGTGGGAGGGGAAGTAAGACTGAAGCTTTCTTT.

The count of this clone is one. This chain links TRBV11-3 with TRBJ1-3; D unresolved. Germline-derived CDR1 and CDR2 are SGHNT and YENEEA. Trimming removed 7 bases at V and 3 bases at J, with 19 bases between. The CDR3 totals 16 residues. The CDR3 DNA reads TGTGCCAGCAAAGAGTCGAGGGCTGGAAGTGGAAACACCATATATTTT. Amino acids: CASKESRAGSGNTIYF.

This clone was observed once. This chain uses TRBV2 with TRBJ1-4, with D perhaps matching TRBD1 (6 bases). The germline CDR1 and CDR2 sequences are SNHLY and FYNNEI. This CDR3 region has 15 residues. The V end was cut by 0 bases, the J end by 8 bases, with 13 bases between. The CDR3 is CASSEAAGGGEKLFF. The CDR3 coding sequence is TGTGCCAGCAGTGAAGCGGCGGGGGGCGGCGAAAAACTGTTTTTT.

The chain couples TRBV25-1 to TRBJ2-1; no definite D call. The CDR3 runs to 11 residues. Germline lookup yields CDR1 MGHDK and CDR2 SYGVNS. Trimming shortened V by 0 bases and J by 9 bases, and 3 bases separated the two germline ends. This CDR3 is CASSEYLEQFF. Here the CDR3 DNA reads TGTGCCAGCAGTGAATACCTTGAGCAGTTCTTC.

This sequence joins TRBV28 and TRBJ2-7; maybe TRBD1 (6 bases). CDR3 length: 10 residues. CDR1 and CDR2 (germline): MDHEN, SYDVKM. The CDR3 sequence: CATGKFEQYF. The CDR3 DNA reads TGTGCTACAGGGAAATTTGAGCAGTACTTC.